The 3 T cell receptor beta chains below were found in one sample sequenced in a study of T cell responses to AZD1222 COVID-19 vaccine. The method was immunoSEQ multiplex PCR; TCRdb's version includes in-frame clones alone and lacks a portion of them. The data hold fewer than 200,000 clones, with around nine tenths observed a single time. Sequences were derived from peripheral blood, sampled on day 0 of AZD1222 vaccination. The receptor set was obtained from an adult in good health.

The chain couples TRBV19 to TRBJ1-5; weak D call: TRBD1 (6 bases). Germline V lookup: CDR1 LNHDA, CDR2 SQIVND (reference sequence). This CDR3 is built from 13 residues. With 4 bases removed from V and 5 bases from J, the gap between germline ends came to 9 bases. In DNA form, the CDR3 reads TGTGCCAGTAGTACGACAGGATATCAGCCCCAGCATTTT. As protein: CASSTTGYQPQHF.

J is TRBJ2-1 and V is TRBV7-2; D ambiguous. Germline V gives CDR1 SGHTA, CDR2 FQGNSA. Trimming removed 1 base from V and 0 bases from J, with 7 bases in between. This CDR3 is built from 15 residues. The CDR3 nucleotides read TGTGCCAGCAGCTTAGTAACTGTCTCCTACAATGAGCAGTTCTTC. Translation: CASSLVTVSYNEQFF.

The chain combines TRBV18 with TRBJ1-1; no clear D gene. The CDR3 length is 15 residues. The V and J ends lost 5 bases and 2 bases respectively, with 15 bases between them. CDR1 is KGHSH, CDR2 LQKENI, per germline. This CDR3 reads CASSSSRTENTEAFF. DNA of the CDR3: TGTGCCAGCTCATCCTCACGGACTGAAAACACTGAAGCTTTCTTT.